Each of the 9 T cell receptor beta chains below was sequenced from the same sample in a study of shared clonotypes between healthy human individuals. It was CD45RO-negative cells, positively selected for CCR7, that made up naive CD8 cells, with terminally differentiated effector memory CD45RA+ cells excluded. Data came from immunoSEQ multiplex PCR; TCRdb stores just in-frame clones and leaves some out. The sample has over 2,000,000 clones; over 85% are singletons. The sample consisted of naive CD8+ T cells from PBMCs. These receptors came from a man aged 18-30 years in good health. Some clones in this sample may be carry-over from other donors' samples.

V and J are TRBV7-9 and TRBJ1-1, with unresolved D. V was pared by 5 bases and J by 4 bases, with 14 bases between. There are 14 residues in the CDR3. Germline CDR1 reads SEHNR; CDR2 reads FQNEAQ (reference sequence). The DNA of the CDR3 is TGTGCCAGCAGCGTGGCGATAGGCAGCACTGAAGCTTTCTTT. Its protein product is CASSVAIGSTEAFF.

The chain joins TRBV11-1 to TRBJ2-7; D perhaps matches TRBD2 (5 bases). V gave up 6 bases and J gave up 0 bases, with 12 bases separating them. The CDR3 runs to 14 residues. Germline V gives CDR1 SGHAT, CDR2 FQDESV (reference sequence). CDR3 in DNA: TGTGCCAGCAGTGGGGAGTTTTTCTCCTACGAGCAGTACTTC. Residues: CASSGEFFSYEQYF.

V gene TRBV7-8 combines with J gene TRBJ2-1, with no clear D. V lost 0 bases and J 7 bases, leaving 10 bases between the germline ends. The CDR3 length is 14 residues. The germline CDR1 and CDR2 sequences are SGHVS and FQNEAQ. The DNA for the CDR3 is TGTGCCAGCAGCTTAGCCCGAAGAAGAAATGAGCAGTTCTTC. Translated: CASSLARRRNEQFF. The entire variable domain, with the rest obtained from reference TRBV7-8 and TRBJ2-1, is as follows: GAGVSQSPRYKVAKRGQDVALRCDPISGHVSLFWYQQALGQGPEFLTYFQNEAQLDKSGLPSDRFFAERPEGSVSTLKIQRTQQEDSAVYLCASSLARRRNEQFFGPGTRLTVL.

This chain connects TRBV9 to TRBJ1-1; no firm D call. This CDR3 has 16 amino acids. The V end lost 4 bases, the J end lost 1 base, and 17 bases lay between the germline ends. Germline CDR1 reads SGDLS; CDR2 reads YYNGEE. The CDR3 DNA reads as TGTGCCAGCAGCTCAAGTAGGTCGGGAAGGAACACTGAAGCTTTCTTT. Translating it yields CASSSSRSGRNTEAFF.

The genes are TRBV27 and TRBJ2-3, with 7 bases that match TRBD2. The CDR3 is made up of 15 amino acids. Per germline, CDR1 MNHEY and CDR2 SMNVEV (reference sequence). V dropped 6 bases and J dropped 6; count of bases not matched to a gene: 12. CDR3 protein: CASRYYGLAVDTQYF. The DNA for the CDR3 is TGTGCCAGCAGATATTATGGGCTAGCGGTGGATACGCAGTATTTT.

In its sample, this clone was seen once. CDR3 protein: CASSPRRPGYTF. The CDR3 coding sequence is TGTGCCAGCAGCCCTAGACGACCAGGCTACACCTTC. The chain joins TRBV7-9 to TRBJ1-2; D remains ambiguous. The CDR3 runs 12 residues. V lost 5 bases to trimming and J lost 8 bases, with 12 bases between them. The germline CDR1 and CDR2 sequences are SEHNR and FQNEAQ (reference sequence). Full variable domain (remainder filled in from reference TRBV7-9 and TRBJ1-2): DTGVSQNPRHKITKRGQNVTFRCDPISEHNRLYWYRQTLGQGPEFLTYFQNEAQLEKSRLLSDRFSAERPKGSFSTLEIQRTEQGDSAMYLCASSPRRPGYTFGSGTRLTVV.

V gene TRBV27 combines with J gene TRBJ1-2, with 8 bases matching TRBD1. The CDR3 has 14 residues. Trimming cost V 7 bases and J 9 bases; bases outside gene matches: 13. Per germline, CDR1 MNHEY and CDR2 SMNVEV (reference sequence). CDR3 sequence reads: CASTTTPQGERYTF. CDR3 nucleotide sequence: TGTGCCAGCACCACCACCCCACAGGGGGAACGCTACACCTTC.

The chain links TRBV29-1 to TRBJ2-2, with 11 nucleotides matching TRBD2. Trimming removed 5 bases from V and 3 bases from J; junction bases left unmatched: 11. This CDR3 region has 17 residues. Germline CDR1 reads SQVTM; CDR2 reads ANQGSEA. Here the CDR3 reads CSVRSTSGKDYTGELFF. The CDR3, as DNA: TGCAGCGTTAGATCGACTAGCGGGAAGGACTACACCGGGGAGCTGTTTTTT.

The chain carries TRBV27 and TRBJ1-1, with D hard to call. V shed 2 bases and J shed 4 bases, with 11 bases lying between them. The germline gives CDR1 MNHEY, CDR2 SMNVEV (reference sequence). This CDR3 has 14 residues. CDR3 region: CASSLQIRSTEAFF. The DNA for the CDR3 is TGTGCCAGCAGTTTACAAATACGGAGCACTGAAGCTTTCTTT.